Below, 12 T cell receptor beta chains from the same sample are listed, as sequenced in a study of persistence of HIV-infected CD4 T cells (dated by TCRdb to 2019 to 2021). The treatment or condition label of this sample denotes: suppressive antiretroviral therapy. A pool of overlapping 15-mer peptides from HIV-1 Gag, at 0.95 to 1 ug per peptide per mL, was used to stimulate the cells. Nonresponding CD40L-negative CD69-negative CD45RO-high memory CD4+ T cells were sorted as memory populations depleted of antigen-responding cells. The immunoSEQ hsTCRB assay version 4, run in survey mode, was used to sequence TCRbeta repertoires from genomic DNA. TCRdb mirrors the immuneACCESS table, restricted to in-frame sequences. Some clones are absent from its copies; in checked studies, under half trace to an unresolved V gene, and the reason for the others is unknown. The sample profile shows just over 40,000 clones; approximately 80% of them were found once. Together, the top ten hold 14% of the sample.

These receptors' targets are unknown. The material sequenced was CD4+ T cells sorted from PBMCs after approximately 20-hour stimulation, taken from a patient who received antiretroviral therapy. The cell subset or site label, as the study defines it: CD40L-CD69- CD45RO-high memory CD4 T cells not responding to Gag peptides. The receptors shown here come from an adult man with HIV who was CMV-seropositive.

The chain joins TRBV6-5 to TRBJ1-1; 10 nucleotides match TRBD1. CDR1 and CDR2 from the germline V gene are MNHEY and SVGAGI. V shed 4 bases and J 5 bases; nucleotides not matched to a gene: 1. CDR3 size: 13 residues. The CDR3 loop is CASSWTGGTEAFF. The CDR3 DNA follows: TGTGCCAGCAGTTGGACAGGGGGGACTGAAGCTTTCTTT.

The V call is TRBV7-8, the J call TRBJ1-5; D gene ambiguous. Looked up from germline, CDR1 is SGHVS and CDR2 is FQNEAQ. The germline V and J ends were trimmed by 5 bases and 1 base, with 3 bases remaining between them. The CDR3 consists of 12 residues. The CDR3 DNA reads as TGTGCCAGCAGCCTCAGCAATCAGCCCCAGCATTTT. Its translation: CASSLSNQPQHF.

The chain is built from TRBV6-4 and TRBJ2-1, with 7 bases matching TRBD2. Germline trimming cut 6 bases from V and 9 bases from J; bases unmatched to any gene: 11. The CDR3 contains 14 residues. Germline CDR1 is MRHNA and CDR2 is SNTAGT. The CDR3 region has the DNA TGTGCCAGCAGCCGGGAGGAAGGAAGTGGTGAGCAGTTCTTC. Amino acids: CASSREEGSGEQFF.

The V gene is TRBV20-1, the J gene TRBJ2-1; 7 nucleotides line up with TRBD2. This CDR3 is built from 15 residues. Trimming cost V 3 bases and J 3 bases; bases outside gene matches: 8. CDR1 and CDR2 (germline): DFQATT, SNEGSKA (reference sequence). The CDR3 loop is CSASGGVNSYNEQFF. The CDR3 region has the DNA TGCAGTGCTAGTGGGGGGGTTAATAGCTACAATGAGCAGTTCTTC.

The chain combines TRBV5-6 with TRBJ1-2, with a weak D call TRBD1 (6 bases). Per the germline V gene, CDR1 is SGHDT and CDR2 is YYEEEE. V lost 4 bases and J 4 bases, leaving 20 bases between the germline ends. The CDR3 is made up of 16 amino acids. CDR3 DNA sequence: TGTGCCAGCAGCGTCGGTGAACAGGGAGGAGGCTATGGCTACACCTTC. Its translation: CASSVGEQGGGYGYTF.

This clone was seen once. V and J are TRBV18 and TRBJ1-2; D is unclear. CDR3 size: 14 residues. V was trimmed by 3 bases and J by 4 bases, leaving 12 bases between them. The germline gives CDR1 KGHSH, CDR2 LQKENI. The CDR3 spells CASSPPTFPYGYTF. CDR3 nucleotide sequence: TGTGCCAGCTCACCCCCGACGTTTCCCTATGGCTACACCTTC.

The chain recombines TRBV7-2 with TRBJ1-2; D is uncertain. Trimming took off 7 bases at V and 4 bases at J, with 16 bases between the two ends. CDR1 is SGHTA and CDR2 is FQGNSA in the germline V gene. This CDR3 has 14 amino acids. In nucleotides, the CDR3 is TGTGCCAGCACCCGGCGGCGGGAGACCTATGGCTACACCTTC. It translates to CASTRRRETYGYTF.

This rearrangement joins TRBV29-1 to TRBJ1-5; perhaps TRBD1 as D (6 bases). Trimming took 5 bases from V and 3 from J, leaving 11 bases between them. Germline CDR1 SQVTM, CDR2 ANQGSEA. The CDR3 runs 13 residues. The CDR3 loop is CSVRDNFNQPQHF. Written as DNA, the CDR3 is TGCAGCGTTAGGGACAACTTCAATCAGCCCCAGCATTTT. The variable domain in full, completed from reference TRBV29-1 and TRBJ1-5, reads SAVISQKPSRDICQRGTSLTIQCQVDSQVTMMFWYRQQPGQSLTLIATANQGSEATYESGFVIDKFPISRPNLTFSTLTVSNMSPEDSSIYLCSVRDNFNQPQHFGDGTRLSIL.

The chain uses TRBV14 and TRBJ2-2; TRBD1 matches at 8 bases. Germline V gives CDR1 SGHDN, CDR2 FVKESK. The CDR3 spans 16 residues. V gave up 5 bases and J gave up 4 bases; unmatched junction bases: 9. CDR3 coding DNA: TGTGCCAGCAGCTCCCTGACAGGGGCGGGCACCGGGGAGCTGTTTTTT. The encoded protein is CASSSLTGAGTGELFF.

The genes are TRBV3-1 (or the pseudogene TRBV3-2) and TRBJ2-7; tentatively, D is TRBD1 (6 bases). There are 13 residues in the CDR3. The V and J ends lost 8 bases and 2 bases respectively, with 13 bases between them. Per germline, CDR1 LGHDT and CDR2 YNNKEL (reference sequence). The CDR3 spells CASRSGVTYEQYF. CDR3 nucleotide sequence: TGTGCCAGCCGCTCAGGGGTGACCTACGAGCAGTACTTC.

The genes are TRBV19 and TRBJ2-4; D not certain. V gave up 7 bases and J gave up 7 bases, with 8 bases separating them. This CDR3 is 11 amino acids long. Germline CDR1 is LNHDA and CDR2 is SQIVND (reference sequence). The CDR3: CASTNGNIQYF. The CDR3, as DNA: TGTGCCAGTACAAACGGGAACATTCAGTACTTC.

This clone occurred a few times. The CDR3 bases are TGTGCCAGCAGCTTAGGGGGCCGCAGCACAGATACGCAGTATTTT. It translates to CASSLGGRSTDTQYF. The chain carries TRBV5-4 and TRBJ2-3, with 7 bases matching TRBD1. This CDR3 has 15 amino acids. Per germline, CDR1 SGHNT and CDR2 YYREEE (reference sequence). Trimming removed 2 bases from V and 0 bases from J; junction bases left unmatched: 3.